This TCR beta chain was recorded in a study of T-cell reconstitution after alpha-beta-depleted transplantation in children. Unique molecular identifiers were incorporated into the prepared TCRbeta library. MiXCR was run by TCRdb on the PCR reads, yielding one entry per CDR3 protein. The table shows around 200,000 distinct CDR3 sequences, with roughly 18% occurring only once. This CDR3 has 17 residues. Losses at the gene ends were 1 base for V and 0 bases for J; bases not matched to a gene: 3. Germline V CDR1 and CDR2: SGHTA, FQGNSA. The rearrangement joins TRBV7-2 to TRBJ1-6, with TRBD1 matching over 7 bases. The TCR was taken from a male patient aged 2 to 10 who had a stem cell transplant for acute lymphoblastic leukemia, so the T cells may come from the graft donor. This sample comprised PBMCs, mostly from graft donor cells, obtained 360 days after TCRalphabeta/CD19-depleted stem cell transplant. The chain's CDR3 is CASSLGTGSSYNSPLHF. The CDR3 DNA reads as TGTGCCAGCAGCTTAGGGACAGGTAGCTCCTATAATTCACCCCTCCACTTT.